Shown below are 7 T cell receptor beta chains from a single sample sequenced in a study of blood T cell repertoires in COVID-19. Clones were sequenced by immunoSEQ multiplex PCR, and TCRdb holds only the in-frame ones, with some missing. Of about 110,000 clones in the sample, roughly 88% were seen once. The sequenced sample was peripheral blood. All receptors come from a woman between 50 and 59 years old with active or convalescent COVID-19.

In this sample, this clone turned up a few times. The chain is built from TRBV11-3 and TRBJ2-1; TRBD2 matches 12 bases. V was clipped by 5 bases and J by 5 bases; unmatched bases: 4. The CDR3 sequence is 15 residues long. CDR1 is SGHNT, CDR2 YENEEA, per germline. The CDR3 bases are TGTGCCAGCAGCCATAGGACTAGCGGGAACAATGAGCAGTTCTTC. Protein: CASSHRTSGNNEQFF.

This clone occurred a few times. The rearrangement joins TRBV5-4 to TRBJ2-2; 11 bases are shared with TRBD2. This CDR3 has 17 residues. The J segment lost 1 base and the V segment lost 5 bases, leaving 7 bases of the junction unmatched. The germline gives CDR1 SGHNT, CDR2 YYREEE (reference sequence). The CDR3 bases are TGTGCCAGCAGTATGGGACTAGCGGAGAGGAACACCGGGGAGCTGTTTTTT. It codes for CASSMGLAERNTGELFF. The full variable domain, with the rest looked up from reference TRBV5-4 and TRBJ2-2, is ETGVTQSPTHLIKTRGQQVTLRCSSQSGHNTVSWYQQALGQGPQFIFQYYREEENGRGNFPPRFSGLQFPNYSSELNVNALELDDSALYLCASSMGLAERNTGELFFGEGSRLTVL.

CDR3 loop: CASSTDDIYGYTF. The CDR3 DNA is TGTGCCAGCAGCACCGACGACATCTATGGCTACACCTTC. V usage is TRBV7-2 and J usage is TRBJ1-2; no reliable D call. Germline-derived CDR1 and CDR2 are SGHTA and FQGNSA. CDR3 length equals 13 residues. V was shortened by 5 bases and J by 4 bases, with 11 bases between the two germline ends.

The CDR3 loop is CASSVGGVGVSGYTF. CDR3 nucleotide sequence: TGTGCCAGCAGTGTTGGAGGCGTCGGAGTCTCAGGCTACACCTTC. The V and J genes are TRBV2 and TRBJ1-2; D is undetermined. CDR3 size: 15 residues. V was pared by 4 bases and J by 8 bases, with 20 bases between. From germline, CDR1 is SNHLY and CDR2 FYNNEI.

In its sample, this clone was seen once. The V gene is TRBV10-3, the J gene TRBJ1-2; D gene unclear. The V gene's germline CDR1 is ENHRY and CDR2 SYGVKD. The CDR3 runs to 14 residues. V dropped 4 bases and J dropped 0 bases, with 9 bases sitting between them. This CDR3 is CAISGYTANYGYTF. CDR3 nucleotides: TGTGCCATCAGTGGTTATACAGCTAACTATGGCTACACCTTC.

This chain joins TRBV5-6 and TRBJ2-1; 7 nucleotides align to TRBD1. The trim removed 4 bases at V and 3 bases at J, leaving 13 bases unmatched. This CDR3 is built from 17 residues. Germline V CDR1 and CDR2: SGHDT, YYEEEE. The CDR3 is CASSRTAGTVGYNEQFF. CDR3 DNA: TGTGCCAGCAGCCGAACGGCCGGGACAGTGGGCTACAATGAGCAGTTCTTC.

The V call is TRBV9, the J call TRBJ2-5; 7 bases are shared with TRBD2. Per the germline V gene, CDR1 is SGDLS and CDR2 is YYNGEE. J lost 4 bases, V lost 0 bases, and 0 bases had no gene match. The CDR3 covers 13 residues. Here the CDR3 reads CASSVAGGETQYF. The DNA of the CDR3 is TGTGCCAGCAGCGTAGCGGGGGGAGAGACCCAGTACTTC.